This T cell receptor (beta chain) came from a study of blood T cell repertoires in COVID-19. Repertoires were generated with immunoSEQ multiplex PCR, while TCRdb's copy carries only in-frame clones and drops some. The data contain about 240,000 clones, roughly 86% of them singletons. As to this clone: Other DNA sequences in the same sample also yield this CDR3.

The CDR3 spans 13 residues. Germline V gene lookup returns CDR1 LNHDA and CDR2 SQIVND (reference sequence). V was trimmed by 5 bases and J by 2 bases, leaving 9 bases between them. This sequence was found in a woman aged 25-40 years with acute COVID-19. The chain has TRBV19 and TRBJ2-5; D may be TRBD1 (6 bases). Input material: PBMCs or T cells enriched from blood (not recorded which). CDR3 bases: TGTGCCAGTAGTGATCAGGGGCAAGAGACCCAGTACTTC. This codes for CASSDQGQETQYF.